A selection of T cell receptor beta chains follows, all from one sample in a study of cytomegalovirus exposure and HLA in healthy donors. The data were produced by immunoSEQ multiplex PCR, yet TCRdb's version contains in-frame clones alone and is incomplete. The table has fewer than 250,000 clones, more than 65% seen once. The sequencing input was PBMCs. Receptors originate from a woman between 25 and 40 years old in good health and CMV-seronegative. CDR3s include the opening cysteine and the closing phenylalanine or tryptophan. The D gene is left open where the match is weak. Only part of the rows carry a size: once, few, many, or a class if the clone is expanded.

d_gene	abundance	v_gene	j_gene	CDR3aa	CDR3nt
TRBD1	few	TRBV7-8	TRBJ1-1	CASSPGQVTILNTEAFF	TGTGCCAGCAGCCCTGGACAGGTCACCATATTGAACACTGAAGCTTTCTTT
TRBD1	NA	TRBV19	TRBJ2-2	CASGTGYGELFF	TGTGCCAGTGGGACAGGGTACGGGGAGCTGTTTTTT
TRBD1	NA	TRBV19	TRBJ2-7	CASSTSRQGGFYEQYF	TGTGCCAGTAGTACCTCCAGACAGGGGGGTTTCTACGAGCAGTACTTC
NA	NA	TRBV6-5	TRBJ1-1	CASSSVRDSEAFF	TGTGCCAGCAGTTCCGTCAGGGATTCTGAAGCTTTCTTT
TRBD2	NA	TRBV6-6	TRBJ2-7	CASTRAHGGYSYEQYF	TGTGCCAGCACTCGCGCGCACGGGGGGTATTCCTACGAGCAGTACTTC
NA	NA	TRBV15	TRBJ1-4	CATSRDVGRGDEKLFF	TGTGCCACCAGCAGAGACGTGGGCCGGGGGGACGAAAAACTGTTTTTT
NA	few	TRBV7-9	TRBJ1-6	CASSLGGSPLHF	TGTGCCAGCAGCTTAGGAGGATCACCCCTCCACTTT
TRBD1	few	TRBV30	TRBJ1-6	CAWSAGQGNSPLHF	TGTGCCTGGAGTGCAGGACAGGGTAATTCACCCCTCCACTTT
NA	once	TRBV5-8	TRBJ2-1	CASSLIGVNEQFF	TGTGCCAGCAGCTTGATCGGAGTCAATGAGCAGTTCTTC
TRBD1	NA	TRBV18	TRBJ1-1	CASSLSPPGQGTTEAFF	TGTGCCAGCTCCCTATCCCCCCCGGGACAGGGGACCACTGAAGCTTTCTTT
NA	NA	TRBV29-1	TRBJ2-5	CSVTGSWGETQYF	TGCAGCGTTACAGGGAGTTGGGGCGAGACCCAGTACTTC
TRBD2	NA	TRBV30	TRBJ2-3	CAQTIGGGRADTQYF	TGTGCCCAGACGATAGGCGGGGGAAGGGCAGATACGCAGTATTTT
TRBD1	NA	TRBV5-6	TRBJ2-1	CASSSGTGPYNEQFF	TGTGCCAGCAGCTCCGGGACAGGGCCGTACAATGAGCAGTTCTTC
TRBD1	NA	TRBV28	TRBJ1-1	CASSLPYRGEAFF	TGTGCCAGCAGTCTCCCCTACAGGGGTGAAGCTTTCTTT
TRBD1	NA	TRBV4-1	TRBJ2-7	CASSQEGTVTYGQYF	TGCGCCAGCAGCCAAGAGGGGACAGTTACCTACGGGCAGTACTTC
NA	NA	TRBV11-2	TRBJ1-2	CASSFGRANYGYTF	TGTGCCAGCAGCTTTGGCAGGGCTAACTATGGCTACACCTTC
TRBD1	NA	TRBV15	TRBJ1-2	CATSRDLLTGGYYGYTF	TGTGCCACCAGCAGAGACCTTCTGACAGGGGGCTACTATGGCTACACCTTC
TRBD1	NA	TRBV11-2	TRBJ1-4	CASSLRDSSF	TGTGCCAGCAGCTTACGGGACAGTTCGTTT
TRBD1	NA	TRBV4-1	TRBJ1-4	CASSQDGTGFEKLFF	TGCGCCAGCAGCCAAGATGGGACAGGGTTTGAAAAACTGTTTTTT
TRBD1	NA	TRBV19	TRBJ2-7	CASSKGQGAYEQYF	TGTGCCAGTAGTAAGGGGCAGGGGGCCTACGAGCAGTACTTC
NA	NA	TRBV7-9	TRBJ2-2	CASSFSDRSRNTGELFF	TGTGCCAGCAGCTTCAGTGACAGATCTCGGAACACCGGGGAGCTGTTTTTT
TRBD1	NA	TRBV7-2	TRBJ1-2	CASRLGGAPYGYTF	TGTGCCAGCAGGTTAGGGGGCGCGCCCTATGGCTACACCTTC
NA	NA	TRBV6-6	TRBJ1-1	CASIPDRGTEAFF	TGTGCCAGCATACCAGACCGGGGGACTGAAGCTTTCTTT
NA	NA	TRBV6-6	TRBJ1-2	CASSSNSNYGYTF	TGTGCCAGCAGTTCCAACTCTAACTATGGCTACACCTTC
TRBD2	NA	TRBV5-4	TRBJ2-3	CASSLALSTRGGSDTDTQYF	TGTGCCAGCAGCTTGGCCTTATCTACGCGGGGGGGCTCGGACACAGATACGCAGTATTTT
TRBD2	NA	TRBV6-5	TRBJ2-7	CASSYPGGYEQYF	TGTGCCAGCAGTTACCCGGGGGGGTACGAGCAGTACTTC
NA	NA	TRBV9	TRBJ2-5	CASSVNPDWEETQYF	TGTGCCAGCAGCGTAAACCCCGACTGGGAAGAGACCCAGTACTTC